The clone carrying this T cell receptor (beta chain) was detected only a few times. This entry comes from a study of T-cell memory formation after mild COVID-19. CDR3 size: 14 residues. The V and J ends lost 9 bases and 5 bases respectively, with 16 bases between them. Germline V gene lookup returns CDR1 SNHLY and CDR2 FYNNEI. TCRdb redid the calling of the 5' RACE reads with MiXCR, one entry per CDR3 protein. The sample comprises just over 60,000 distinct CDR3 sequences, about a tenth of which are singletons, and approximately 1% rests with the top ten. Sequencing was performed on PBMCs or a T cell subset sorted from them (not recorded which). The chain uses TRBV2 and TRBJ2-2; D is tentatively TRBD1 or TRBD2 (6 bases each). The clonotype originates from a man aged 18-30 years who had mild COVID-19 (a few samples of this study predate the infection). Cell type and time point are not known. The CDR3 is CASYNRAGTGELFF. The CDR3 DNA follows: TGTGCCAGTTACAACAGGGCGGGGACCGGGGAGCTGTTTTTT.